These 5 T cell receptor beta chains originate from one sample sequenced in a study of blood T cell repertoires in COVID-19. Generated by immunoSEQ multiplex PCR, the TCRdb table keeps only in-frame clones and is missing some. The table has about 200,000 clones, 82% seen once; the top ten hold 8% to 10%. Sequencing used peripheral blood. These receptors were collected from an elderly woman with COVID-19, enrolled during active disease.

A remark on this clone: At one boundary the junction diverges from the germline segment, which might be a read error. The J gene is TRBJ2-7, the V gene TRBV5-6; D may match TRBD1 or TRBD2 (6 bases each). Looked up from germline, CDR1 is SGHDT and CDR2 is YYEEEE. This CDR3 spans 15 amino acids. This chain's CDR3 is CASTLGGDRPYEQYF. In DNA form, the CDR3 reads TGTGCCAGCACCTTGGGAGGCGACAGGCCCTACGAGCAGTACTTC.

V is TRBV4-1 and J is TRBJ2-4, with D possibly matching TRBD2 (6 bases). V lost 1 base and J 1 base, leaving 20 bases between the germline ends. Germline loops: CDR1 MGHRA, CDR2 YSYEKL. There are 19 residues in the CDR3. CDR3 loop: CASSQGGVGGAGAKNIQYF. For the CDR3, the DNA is TGCGCCAGCAGCCAAGGGGGAGTGGGCGGGGCAGGGGCCAAAAACATTCAGTACTTC.

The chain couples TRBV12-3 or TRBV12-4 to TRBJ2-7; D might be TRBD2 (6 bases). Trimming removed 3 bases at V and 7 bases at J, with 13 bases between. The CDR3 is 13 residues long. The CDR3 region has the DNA TGTGCCAGCAGTTTGTACCCCGCGGGAGAGCAGTACTTC. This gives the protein CASSLYPAGEQYF.

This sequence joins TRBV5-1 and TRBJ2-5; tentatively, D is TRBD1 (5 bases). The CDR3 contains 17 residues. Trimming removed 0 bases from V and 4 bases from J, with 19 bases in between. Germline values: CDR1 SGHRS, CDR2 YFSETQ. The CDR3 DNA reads TGCGCCAGCAGCTTGGGTTTCAACAGGCCCCCCGGAGAGACCCAGTACTTC. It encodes CASSLGFNRPPGETQYF.

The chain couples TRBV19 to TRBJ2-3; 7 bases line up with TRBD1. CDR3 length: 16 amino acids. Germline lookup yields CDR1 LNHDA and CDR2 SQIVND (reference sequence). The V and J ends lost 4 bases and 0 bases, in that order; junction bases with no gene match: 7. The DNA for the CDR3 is TGTGCCAGTAGTACCGGCCGGGACAGAAGCACAGATACGCAGTATTTT. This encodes CASSTGRDRSTDTQYF.